This TCR beta chain was recovered during a study of beta chain features in type 1 diabetes. Of note for this clone: Its specificity is unknown.

Every donor provided one heparinised blood draw, which averaged approximately 100 mL. General observations from the study: In cDNA sequencing, cells with high TCR expression could be over-represented. Insertions were fewer and deletions more numerous at VDJ junctions in type 1 diabetes patients. When Type 1 diabetes patients were examined, their TCRB CDR3s proved moderately but significantly shorter in all four CD4+ subsets.

The germline V and J ends were trimmed by 4 bases and 0 bases, with 9 bases remaining between them. This CDR3 contains 14 residues. Looked up from germline, CDR1 is SNHLY and CDR2 is FYNNEI. The isolated RNA, all of it, was reverse transcribed, so expressed TCRB transcripts were what got sequenced. Assay: immunoSEQ multiplex PCR; the TCRdb copy retains only in-frame clones and omits some. The sample contains almost 350,000 clones, about 20% of which appear only once. The TCR originated in a woman aged 18 to 35 in good health. The sample consisted of naive CD4+ T cells from blood. The rearrangement joins TRBV2 to TRBJ1-2, with D hard to call. The CDR3 nucleotides are TGTGCCAGCAGTGCGGGAGGGACTAACTATGGCTACACCTTC. Translating it yields CASSAGGTNYGYTF.